These 10 T cell receptor beta chains originate from one sample sequenced in a study of blood T cell repertoires in COVID-19. Clones were sequenced by immunoSEQ multiplex PCR, and TCRdb holds only the in-frame ones, with some missing. The sample has approximately 270,000 clones, about nine tenths seen once. Material for sequencing was peripheral blood. These receptors originate from a middle-aged man with acute or convalescent COVID-19.

V and J are TRBV6-1 and TRBJ1-2; tentative D call: TRBD1 (6 bases). The CDR3 loop spans 14 amino acids. Trimming removed 1 base from V and 3 bases from J, with 9 bases in between. The germline gives CDR1 MNHNS, CDR2 SASEGT. The CDR3 DNA sequence: TGTGCCAGCAGTGAAGGGGGGCCAGACTATGGCTACACCTTC. It codes for CASSEGGPDYGYTF.

Turning to this clone: Other DNA sequences within the sample encode an identical CDR3. This rearrangement joins TRBV11-2 to TRBJ2-1; no reliable D call. This CDR3 is built from 14 residues. V was trimmed by 1 base and J by 1 base, leaving 5 bases between them. Looked up from germline, CDR1 is SGHAT and CDR2 is FQNNGV. DNA of the CDR3: TGTGCCAGCAGCTTAGCGGGTTCCTACAATGAGCAGTTCTTC. It is translated as CASSLAGSYNEQFF.

In this sample, this clone turned up a few times. The chain joins TRBV7-2 to TRBJ2-7; TRBD1 might be the D (5 bases). The CDR3 is 14 residues long. Trimming took 2 bases from V and 6 from J, leaving 14 bases between them. Germline V gene lookup returns CDR1 SGHTA and CDR2 FQGNSA. CDR3 coding DNA: TGTGCCAGCAGCTTACTTAGGGGCTCATCCGAGCAGTACTTC. This translates into CASSLLRGSSEQYF.

The chain is built from TRBV5-4 and TRBJ2-2; 8 bases line up with TRBD1. The CDR3 loop spans 15 amino acids. The germline V gene has CDR1 SGHNT and CDR2 YYREEE (reference sequence). Trimming cost V 4 bases and J 4 bases; bases outside gene matches: 6. The DNA of the CDR3 is TGTGCCAGCAGCCCAAGGACAGGGAGCACCGGGGAGCTGTTTTTT. This sequence encodes CASSPRTGSTGELFF.

The chain couples TRBV2 to TRBJ2-2; possibly TRBD1 for D (6 bases). V was shortened by 7 bases and J by 0 bases, with 15 bases between the two germline ends. Per germline, CDR1 SNHLY and CDR2 FYNNEI. This CDR3 has 16 residues. Here the CDR3 reads CASKNRARANTGELFF. CDR3 nucleotide sequence: TGTGCCAGCAAGAACAGGGCGCGGGCGAACACCGGGGAGCTGTTTTTT. Looking up the rest from reference TRBV2 and TRBJ2-2 gives the full variable domain: EPEVTQTPSHQVTQMGQEVILRCVPISNHLYFYWYRQILGQKVEFLVSFYNNEISEKSEIFDDQFSVERPDGSNFTLKIRSTKLEDSAMYFCASKNRARANTGELFFGEGSRLTVL.

V and J are TRBV18 and TRBJ2-7; tentatively, D is TRBD1 (5 bases). Trimming left V 0 bases short and J 6 bases short, with 9 bases between. Germline CDR1 and CDR2: KGHSH and LQKENI. The length of the CDR3 is 13 residues. The CDR3 DNA follows: TGTGCCAGCTCACCACCGCAGGGTACCGAGCAGTACTTC. Translating it yields CASSPPQGTEQYF.

The table lists this clone with a count of one. J is TRBJ2-7 and V is TRBV27; the match to TRBD1 covers 10 bases. CDR3 length: 16 residues. J lost 5 bases, V lost 6 bases, and 13 bases had no gene match. The V gene's germline CDR1 is MNHEY and CDR2 SMNVEV (reference sequence). The CDR3 nucleotides read TGTGCCAGCAGCCGTCCGGGTGGGACAGGGGTACACGAGCAGTACTTC. Amino acid sequence: CASSRPGGTGVHEQYF.

The chain combines TRBV7-9 with TRBJ2-2; D might be TRBD1 (6 bases). In germline, CDR1 is SEHNR, CDR2 FQNEAQ (reference sequence). V lost 1 base to trimming and J lost 0 bases, with 6 bases between them. This CDR3 contains 15 residues. CDR3 sequence (DNA): TGTGCCAGCAGCTTAGGGACAGCGAACACCGGGGAGCTGTTTTTT. Translation gives CASSLGTANTGELFF.

The chain is built from TRBV10-2 and TRBJ1-5, with D unresolved. Germline V gene sequence: CDR1 WSHSY, CDR2 SAAADI. The V end was cut by 3 bases, the J end by 3 bases, with 9 bases between. This CDR3 region has 14 residues. The CDR3 DNA reads TGCGCCAGCAGTGACGGAGGTTACAATCAGCCCCAGCATTTT. This translates into CASSDGGYNQPQHF.

This clone was counted once. The chain recombines TRBV4-1 with TRBJ1-2, with D perhaps TRBD1 (6 bases). V was trimmed by 0 bases and J by 2 bases, leaving 13 bases between them. The germline CDR1 and CDR2 sequences are MGHRA and YSYEKL. The CDR3 has 16 residues. CDR3 in DNA: TGCGCCAGCAGCCAAGATTCAGGGGTCCTCAACTATGGCTACACCTTC. The encoded protein is CASSQDSGVLNYGYTF.